These T cell receptor beta chains were read from a single sample in a study of blood T cell repertoires in COVID-19. The table came from immunoSEQ multiplex PCR; TCRdb's copy has only in-frame clones and leaves some out. The sample lists 150,000 to 200,000 clones, around 87% seen once, with 3.7% in the top ten. The specimen was peripheral blood. These receptors all come from a young man with active or convalescent COVID-19. Both conserved end residues are part of each CDR3. Fields, in order: D gene, clone size, J gene, V gene, CDR3 DNA, CDR3 protein. A D gene is named only where the DNA matches it firmly. Clone size is given for some rows only: seen once, a few or many times, or a class if the clone is expanded.

NA	NA	TRBJ1-1	TRBV7-3	TGTGCCAGCAGCGACGGGGGGTATGAAGCTTTCTTT	CASSDGGYEAFF
TRBD2	once	TRBJ2-4	TRBV2	TGTGCCAGCAGTGGGGGACTAGCGGTAAACATTCAGTACTTC	CASSGGLAVNIQYF
NA	NA	TRBJ2-5	TRBV11-2	TGTGCCAGCAGCTTAACGAGAACCCAAGAGACCCAGTACTTC	CASSLTRTQETQYF
TRBD1	NA	TRBJ1-1	TRBV24-1	TGTGCCACCAGGAATCCGGGACAGGGCCACACTGAAGCTTTCTTT	CATRNPGQGHTEAFF
NA	NA	TRBJ2-1	TRBV9	TGTGCCAGCAGCCCTTATTCGGGCTCCTACAATGAGCAGTTCTTC	CASSPYSGSYNEQFF
NA	NA	TRBJ1-2	TRBV27	TGTGCCAGCAGTCCGCTGGGAGGGAACTATGGCTACACCTTC	CASSPLGGNYGYTF
TRBD1	NA	TRBJ1-2	TRBV7-9	TGTGCCAGCAGCTTAGCCTTGACAGGGGACGGCTACACCTTC	CASSLALTGDGYTF
TRBD2	NA	TRBJ2-3	TRBV9	TGTGCCAGCAGCGTAGTAGCGGGAGCGATTGGGACAGATACGCAGTATTTT	CASSVVAGAIGTDTQYF
TRBD2	NA	TRBJ2-1	TRBV4-1	TGCGCCAGCAGCCAGAGGACTAGCGAGAATGAGCAGTTCTTC	CASSQRTSENEQFF
TRBD1	few	TRBJ2-2	TRBV5-5	TGTGCCAGCAGCCCGGGACAGGGCGCCGGGGAGCTGTTTTTT	CASSPGQGAGELFF
TRBD1	NA	TRBJ2-5	TRBV27	TGTGCCAGCAGTTCTCCCTTGGACAGGAAAGAGACCCAGTACTTC	CASSSPLDRKETQYF
TRBD1	NA	TRBJ1-2	TRBV24-1	TGTGCCACCGGACAGGGACAGGGCGGCTACACCTTC	CATGQGQGGYTF
TRBD1	NA	TRBJ1-6	TRBV5-1	TGCGCCAGCAGCTTCGACAGGGGATCCTATAATTCACCCCTCCACTTT	CASSFDRGSYNSPLHF
TRBD2	NA	TRBJ2-3	TRBV19	TGTGCCAGTAGTATAAGGTCTAGCGGGAGTGCATATACGCAGTATTTT	CASSIRSSGSAYTQYF
NA	NA	TRBJ1-5	TRBV5-1	TGCGCCAGCAGCCTGGCGGGGTATGGCAATCAGCCCCAGCATTTT	CASSLAGYGNQPQHF
NA	NA	TRBJ2-1	TRBV9	TGTGCCAGCAGCCTTTCGGACAGGGAGGGCTACAATGAGCAGTTCTTC	CASSLSDREGYNEQFF
TRBD1	NA	TRBJ1-2	TRBV27	TGTGCCAGCAGTTCCGGACAGGGCGTTAACTATGGCTACACCTTC	CASSSGQGVNYGYTF
TRBD1	once	TRBJ2-3	TRBV28	TGTGCCAGCAGACGGACAGGGGACAATCCGGATACGCAGTATTTT	CASRRTGDNPDTQYF
NA	NA	TRBJ1-4	TRBV11-2	TGTGCCAGCAGCATGAGCCCCTGGGGGGGGGCAGGTAATGAAAAACTGTTTTTT	CASSMSPWGGAGNEKLFF
TRBD2	NA	TRBJ2-3	TRBV4-2	TGTGCCAGCAGCCAAGATCCGGCGGGGGGCCTCACAGATACGCAGTATTTT	CASSQDPAGGLTDTQYF
NA	once	TRBJ1-6	TRBV5-1	TGCGCCAGCAGCTTGGTTGGCGGAGATTCACCCCTCCACTTT	CASSLVGGDSPLHF
TRBD2	NA	TRBJ2-3	TRBV24-1	TGTGCCACCAGTGATTTGGAGCGGGACACAGATACGCAGTATTTT	CATSDLERDTDTQYF
NA	once	TRBJ1-4	TRBV13	TGTGCCAGCAGCTTACAGGGGATAAGGGCTAATGAAAAACTGTTTTTT	CASSLQGIRANEKLFF
TRBD1	NA	TRBJ2-3	TRBV19	TGTGCCAGTAGTATGCTGAGGGGGCGCGACGCAGATACGCAGTATTTT	CASSMLRGRDADTQYF
TRBD2	NA	TRBJ2-5	TRBV6-1	TGTGCCAGCAGTGAGGCAAGGACTAGCGGGGGCCGGGAGACCCAGTACTTC	CASSEARTSGGRETQYF
NA	NA	TRBJ2-5	TRBV11-1	TGTGCCAGCAGCCCCCAGGGAGAGACCCAGTACTTC	CASSPQGETQYF
NA	NA	TRBJ1-5	TRBV10-1	TGCGCCAGGCTAGCGGGAGCAAAGGCCAATCAGCCCCAGCATTTT	CARLAGAKANQPQHF
TRBD1	NA	TRBJ2-2	TRBV5-4	TGTGCCAGCGGCCCCACCACTCATCCGGGCGGGACAGGGGGCTCCGGGGAGCTGTTTTTT	CASGPTTHPGGTGGSGELFF
NA	NA	TRBJ1-1	TRBV7-9	TGTGCCAGCAGCTTAGAGAGACAGGATGAAGCTTTCTTT	CASSLERQDEAFF
TRBD2	NA	TRBJ2-5	TRBV19	TGTGCCAGTCGCCGGCGGGACTTCGGACTAGTATTGAGTGGTGAGACCCAGTACTTC	CASRRRDFGLVLSGETQYF
NA	few	TRBJ2-3	TRBV7-2	TGTGCCAGCAGTTCCCCCCGGCGTCAGGTGCGGTATTTT	CASSSPRRQVRYF
NA	NA	TRBJ1-5	TRBV19	TGTGCCAGTAGTATATCCCATAGCAATCAGCCCCAGCATTTT	CASSISHSNQPQHF
NA	NA	TRBJ2-2	TRBV19	TGTGCCAGTAGGAACGGAGTAGCCGGGGAGCTGTTTTTT	CASRNGVAGELFF
TRBD1	NA	TRBJ1-2	TRBV4-2	TGTGCCAGCAGCCAAGAGAGGACAGGGGGTGTCCGCTACACCTTC	CASSQERTGGVRYTF
TRBD1	NA	TRBJ2-2	TRBV24-1	TGTGCCACCAGTGATCCAACAGGGGAGAACACCGGGGAGCTGTTTTTT	CATSDPTGENTGELFF
NA	NA	TRBJ1-1	TRBV19	TGTGCCAGTAGTATTCGGAGAGAAGCTTTCTTT	CASSIRREAFF
TRBD1	NA	TRBJ2-1	TRBV18	TGTGCCAGCTCACCACCTGAGGGGGCCAACAATGAGCAGTTCTTC	CASSPPEGANNEQFF
NA	NA	TRBJ1-1	TRBV29-1	TGCAGCGTTGGGGAGACCCTGGGGAACACTGAAGCTTTCTTT	CSVGETLGNTEAFF
NA	NA	TRBJ2-1	TRBV7-9	TGTGCCAGCAGCTTAGTAGCAAGAGAGCAGTTCTTC	CASSLVAREQFF
NA	NA	TRBJ1-2	TRBV3-1/TRBV3-2	TGTGCCAGCAGCCAAGAATGGACAGACTATGGCTACACCTTC	CASSQEWTDYGYTF
NA	NA	TRBJ1-1	TRBV5-1	TGCGCCAGCAGCCCGATGGGGGCAGCTGAAGCTTTCTTT	CASSPMGAAEAFF
TRBD2	NA	TRBJ2-1	TRBV11-3	TGTGCCAGCAGCTTTGCCCTTCTAGCGGGGTACGACAATGAGCAGTTCTTC	CASSFALLAGYDNEQFF
TRBD2	NA	TRBJ2-1	TRBV25-1	TGTGCCAGCAGTCATAGCGGGAGGGCCGAAAATGAGCAGTTCTTC	CASSHSGRAENEQFF
NA	NA	TRBJ1-1	TRBV30	TGTGCCTGGACCTCAAGGAGGGGTTGGACTGAAGCTTTCTTT	CAWTSRRGWTEAFF
TRBD1	NA	TRBJ2-7	TRBV7-9	TGTGCCAGCAGCCCGGACAGGGGGGGAGAGCAGTACTTC	CASSPDRGGEQYF
NA	NA	TRBJ2-3	TRBV10-3	TGTGCCATCGGGGAGCCTCCTACTAGCACAGATACGCAGTATTTT	CAIGEPPTSTDTQYF
NA	NA	TRBJ2-7	TRBV30	TGTGCCTGGAGTGGTGGAGGTTCTTGGGAGCAGTACTTC	CAWSGGGSWEQYF
TRBD1	once	TRBJ1-1	TRBV7-9	TGTGCCAGCAGCTCGAGAACAGGGGTGAACACTGAAGCTTTCTTT	CASSSRTGVNTEAFF
NA	NA	TRBJ2-1	TRBV13	TGTGCCAGCAGCTCCCACTCCACTTTCTACAATGAGCAGTTCTTC	CASSSHSTFYNEQFF
TRBD2	NA	TRBJ2-7	TRBV5-6	TGTGCCAGCAGCTTGGGCCTCGCTAGCGGGAGCTCCTACGAGCAGTACTTC	CASSLGLASGSSYEQYF
NA	NA	TRBJ1-2	TRBV5-1	TGCGCCAGCAGCGTGGACACCTATGGCTACACCTTC	CASSVDTYGYTF
TRBD2	NA	TRBJ2-4	TRBV2	TGTGCCAGCAGAACGGGACTAGCGGGGGCCGGCGTAGCCAAAAACATTCAGTACTTC	CASRTGLAGAGVAKNIQYF
TRBD2	NA	TRBJ2-7	TRBV2	TGTGCCACCGCGGGACTAGCGGGAGGGTCCTACGAGCAGTACTTC	CATAGLAGGSYEQYF
TRBD1	NA	TRBJ1-1	TRBV7-2	TGTGCCAGCAGCTTACAGGGGGGTCAAACTGAAGCTTTCTTT	CASSLQGGQTEAFF
NA	NA	TRBJ1-1	TRBV29-1	TGCAGCGTGACCCTCCTGGGAGCTAACACTGAAGCTTTCTTT	CSVTLLGANTEAFF
NA	NA	TRBJ2-7	TRBV27	TGTGCCAGCAAAGGTACGGGAGCCTACGAGCAGTACTTC	CASKGTGAYEQYF
NA	NA	TRBJ2-1	TRBV7-2	TGTGCCAGCAGCTCTACTAGCTCCGCCTACAATGAGCAGTTCTTC	CASSSTSSAYNEQFF
TRBD2	NA	TRBJ2-7	TRBV7-9	TGTGCCAGCAGCTTAATCCCTAGCGGGACGCTTGGGGAGCAGTACTTC	CASSLIPSGTLGEQYF
NA	NA	TRBJ1-6	TRBV6-5	TGTGCCAGCAGTTACTCGAGTTCACGGTCACCCCTCCACTTT	CASSYSSSRSPLHF